This T cell receptor gamma chain stems from a study of gamma-delta chains in newborns, infants, children. Study-level background: Innate gammadelta T cells reportedly expand polyclonally right after birth, driven by microbial exposure, per the title.

TCRdb reprocessed the reads using CATT. This table lists more than 25 gamma-chain clones. Worth noting for this clone: The limits of the CDR3 on the DNA are not certain, so only TCRdb's listed CDR3 is given.

This TCR derives from a child who had a fever. This table probably holds off-target reads from a library built for another chain. The source material was blood.

CDR3 residues: CACDTTGGPGSWDTRQMFFGTGIKLF. The J segment was not called; the V segment is TRGV9. CDR1 is GITISATS and CDR2 is ISYDGTV in the germline V gene (reference sequence). The CDR3 totals 26 residues, both ends included.